This T cell receptor beta chain was recovered during a study of T cells in Graves' hyperthyroidism and ophthalmopathy (dated by TCRdb to between 2017 and 2020). Concerning the study at large: Peripheral blood was collected at initial diagnosis, before any treatment. Following sampling, methimazole starting at 30 mg daily was given to hyperthyroidism patients, and high-dose intravenous methylprednisolone was given to ophthalmopathy patients. The paper reports TCR Vbeta CDR3 sequencing of approximately 140 peripheral blood samples: 43 ophthalmopathy, approximately 74 hyperthyroidism and 17 progressor patients. An independent validation cohort of 18 to 20 hyperthyroidism patients and roughly 16 patients who later progressed to ophthalmopathy tested prospective prediction of ophthalmopathy. The study also compared thyroid tissue and blood T-cell repertoires from five or six Graves' hyperthyroidism patients. A discovery cohort of approximately 100 patients, about 44 with Graves' ophthalmopathy and 55 to 60 with stable Graves' hyperthyroidism, was used to find distinguishing TCR V-J signatures. The 100 discovery patients were divided at random into training and test sets in a 7:3 ratio.

From its cysteine to its phenylalanine, the CDR3 spans 11 amino acids. Of all the DNA, just the CDR3 is kept, 33 bases in frame from base 1. Sequences KGHDR (CDR1) and SFDVKD (CDR2) are obtained from the germline V gene. The V and J ends are trimmed by 9 bases and 5 bases, leaving 8 bases between them. The TCR beta CDR3 regions were amplified from RNA transcripts. A first-round RT-PCR of the TCR CDR3 used the HTBI primer set with the Qiagen OneStep RT-PCR kit. The libraries were constructed in a second round of multiplex PCR and then size-selected and purified. Paired-end sequencing of the libraries was performed with 100 bp reads on an Illumina HiSeq2000. The original methods were these. SOAPnuke was used to process the raw data, throwing out any read that contained adapters or uncalled bases, had a mean Phred below 15, or lacked an exact constant-primer or identifier match. High-quality paired reads were merged using COPE v1.2.5, and each unique nucleotide sequence was defined as a clonotype. Clonotypes were aligned to IMGT TRBV, TRBD and TRBJ reference segments using MiTCR v1.1. The analysis included only V-J combinations with a frequency above 0.0001, which together covered roughly 99% of the repertoires. A TCS score was defined as the ratio of F50 (clonal expansion) to E x V (chaos), with BLOSUM62-based TCRdist applied between CDR3 peptides within each V-J. Welch's t-statistics and random forest reduced around 550 V-J features to roughly 13, which were used in a naive Bayes classifier (R e1071). Thyroid-blood repertoire similarity was quantified with the Morisita-Horn index. The public reads were run again by TCRdb, first through fastp at Q25 and then through MiXCR, and only productive beta chains were kept. Entries that share a CDR3 protein sequence are merged under the most common genes and DNA. It is TCRdb's table, rather than the study itself, that gives the V and J calls and clone size. Present in this sample are more than 500,000 distinct CDR3 sequences, approximately 15% of which were seen just once. The top ten constitute roughly 4.5% of the sample.

Summary of the overall study and its limitations: Most expanded thyroid clonotypes (frequency above 0.001) were also detected in blood, a finding suggesting that blood repertoires may reflect thyroid immune responses. In validation, the model predicted progression to ophthalmopathy a median of about 6.5 months before onset, with around 70% sensitivity and around 76% specificity. Ophthalmopathy was separated from stable hyperthyroidism by a 13 V-J signature model, with approximately 89% sensitivity and roughly 81% specificity obtained in cross-validation and 80%/75% obtained in testing. No statistical method was used to fix the sample size in advance, and group allocation was not hidden from the investigators.

This clonotype was counted a few times. The target of this receptor is not known. No much larger clone is present one base from it, and per-base qualities are unavailable. In the ophthalmopathy patients, disease was moderately to severely active, with a Clinical Activity Score of 3 or more, a NOSPECS grade of 4 or more, and a duration of less than 3 months. The study excluded patients with uncontrolled infections, other autoimmune diseases, pregnancy or lactation. Clinical symptoms, serum thyroxine and TRAb, thyroid ultrasound, and orbital computed tomography formed the basis for the diagnoses. PBMCs were isolated from about 10 ml of fresh peripheral blood by Ficoll-Paque density gradient centrifugation. Trizol reagent was used to extract total RNA, and RNA quality was then checked on an Agilent 2100 Bioanalyzer.

The V gene is TRBV24-1 and the J gene is TRBJ2-3; no D gene can be assigned with confidence. The sequence came from a middle-aged woman with Graves' ophthalmopathy. Specimen: blood. The CDR3 reads as follows: CATRWEDTQYF. The sequenced DNA is TGTGCCACCCGGTGGGAAGATACGCAGTATTTT.